The 25 T cell receptor beta chains reported below all come from one sample, sequenced in a study of cytomegalovirus exposure and HLA in healthy donors. Clones were sequenced by immunoSEQ multiplex PCR, and TCRdb holds only the in-frame ones, with some missing. This sample yields about 83,000 clones, of which 95% to 96% are seen a single time; approximately 1.3% belongs to the top ten. Sequencing was performed on PBMCs. The receptors stem from a woman aged 18-29 years in good health and CMV-seronegative.

V is TRBV30 and J is TRBJ1-2; 7 nucleotides line up with TRBD1. The CDR3 has 16 residues. Looked up from germline, CDR1 is GTSNPN and CDR2 is SVGIG (reference sequence). The trim removed 1 base at V and 5 bases at J, leaving 13 bases unmatched. The CDR3 DNA is TGTGCCTGGAGTGGATACACAGGGGTTGTTTGGTATGGCTACACCTTC. Encoded protein: CAWSGYTGVVWYGYTF.

The J gene is TRBJ2-3, the V gene TRBV19; 9 bases fit TRBD2. The germline gives CDR1 LNHDA, CDR2 SQIVND (reference sequence). V was pared by 4 bases and J by 1 base, with 3 bases of the junction left unmatched. The CDR3 runs to 15 residues. The CDR3 region is CASSKRTSGTDTQYF. Written as DNA, the CDR3 is TGTGCCAGTAGTAAAAGGACTAGCGGCACAGATACGCAGTATTTT.

The J gene is TRBJ1-5, the V gene TRBV27, with 8 bases aligning to TRBD1. The V gene's germline CDR1 is MNHEY and CDR2 SMNVEV (reference sequence). This CDR3 has 14 residues. J gave up 4 bases and V 8 bases, and 7 bases lay outside the gene matches. The CDR3 DNA is TGTGCCAGCGCAGGGGGCCCGGGGAATCAGCCCCAGCATTTT. Residues: CASAGGPGNQPQHF.

J is TRBJ2-1 and V is TRBV19; 9 bases agree with TRBD2. Trimming took 4 bases from V and 3 from J; bases not matched to a gene: 4. Per germline, CDR1 LNHDA and CDR2 SQIVND (reference sequence). This CDR3 is built from 15 residues. CDR3 sequence: CASSNGGRDYNEQFF. The CDR3 bases are TGTGCCAGTAGTAACGGCGGGAGGGACTACAATGAGCAGTTCTTC.

The rearrangement joins TRBV11-2 to TRBJ1-5; 8 positions match TRBD1. V was clipped by 1 base and J by 4 bases; unmatched bases: 0. This CDR3 region has 14 residues. The germline gives CDR1 SGHAT, CDR2 FQNNGV. The CDR3: CASSLGQGNQPQHF. CDR3 bases: TGTGCCAGCAGCTTAGGACAGGGGAATCAGCCCCAGCATTTT.

The chain employs TRBV10-2 and TRBJ2-7, with 11 positions matching TRBD2. The CDR3 consists of 16 residues. V gave up 3 bases and J gave up 7 bases; unmatched junction bases: 11. Germline V CDR1 and CDR2: WSHSY, SAAADI. The DNA of the CDR3 is TGCGCCAGCAGTGATTGGCTAGCGGGAGGCTTGTGGGAGCAGTACTTC. The encoded protein is CASSDWLAGGLWEQYF.

This clone occurred once. The V call is TRBV18, the J call TRBJ2-4, with TRBD1 matching 9 bases. The CDR3 sequence is 14 residues long. Germline V CDR1 and CDR2: KGHSH, LQKENI. Trimming at V came to 7 bases and at J to 6 bases, leaving 7 bases not matched to a gene. As DNA, the CDR3 is TGTGCCAGCTTACCGACAGGGGGTTTAAACATTCAGTACTTC. Its translation: CASLPTGGLNIQYF.

J is TRBJ2-7 and V is TRBV6-1; 10 bases align to TRBD2. Germline V CDR1 and CDR2: MNHNS, SASEGT. CDR3 length equals 14 residues. V was pared by 6 bases and J by 2 bases, with 4 bases of the junction left unmatched. The chain's CDR3 is CASRRTSGTYEQYF. CDR3 DNA: TGTGCCAGCAGAAGGACTAGCGGTACCTACGAGCAGTACTTC.

The chain couples TRBV18 to TRBJ1-2, with TRBD1 matching 7 bases. CDR1 is KGHSH, CDR2 LQKENI, per germline. The length of the CDR3 is 15 residues. The V and J ends lost 2 bases and 4 bases, in that order; junction bases with no gene match: 7. This CDR3 reads CASSPSRQGTYGYTF. The CDR3 DNA follows: TGTGCCAGCTCACCATCGCGACAGGGTACCTATGGCTACACCTTC.

This chain joins TRBV27 and TRBJ2-5; a weak D match, TRBD1 (5 bases). The CDR3 is 13 residues long. Germline-derived CDR1 and CDR2 are MNHEY and SMNVEV (reference sequence). Trimming cost V 5 bases and J 10 bases, with 17 bases left between them. This CDR3 is CASSARRQRDQYF. The DNA of the CDR3 is TGTGCCAGCAGTGCACGAAGACAGCGCGACCAGTACTTC.

V and J are TRBV9 and TRBJ1-2; 11 nucleotides agree with TRBD1. This CDR3 is built from 15 residues. The V segment lost 4 bases and the J segment 1 base; nucleotides outside the gene matches: 3. The germline V gene encodes CDR1 SGDLS and CDR2 YYNGEE. The CDR3 reads CASSPGTGGNYGYTF. The CDR3 region has the DNA TGTGCCAGCAGCCCCGGGACAGGGGGTAACTATGGCTACACCTTC.

The chain couples TRBV27 to TRBJ2-2, with unresolved D. The length of the CDR3 is 13 residues. Trimming left V 8 bases short and J 8 bases short, with 15 bases between. The germline V gene encodes CDR1 MNHEY and CDR2 SMNVEV (reference sequence). CDR3 nucleotide sequence: TGTGCCAGCTCCTCTAGGCTTTTGGGGGAGCTGTTTTTT. Translated: CASSSRLLGELFF.

The genes are TRBV19 and TRBJ1-5, with D hard to call. Germline CDR1 reads LNHDA; CDR2 reads SQIVND (reference sequence). The V end lost 10 bases, the J end lost 0 bases, and 16 bases lay between the germline ends. This CDR3 comprises 15 residues. The CDR3 DNA reads TGTGCCACACGACGGAAGACTCATAGCAATCAGCCCCAGCATTTT. It encodes CATRRKTHSNQPQHF.

The CDR3 here is CASRFTTRDRYYGYTF. CDR3 in DNA: TGTGCCAGCAGATTTACTACTCGAGACAGATACTATGGCTACACCTTC. V is TRBV28 and J is TRBJ1-2; TRBD1 is a possible D gene (5 bases). V was pared by 6 bases and J by 3 bases, with 20 bases between. The CDR3 contains 16 residues. Germline values: CDR1 MDHEN, CDR2 SYDVKM.

V is TRBV10-3 and J is TRBJ1-4; a possible D gene is TRBD1 (6 bases). This CDR3 contains 14 residues. V gave up 4 bases and J gave up 8 bases, with 14 bases separating them. Germline-derived CDR1 and CDR2 are ENHRY and SYGVKD. The CDR3 sequence: CAISGGSGDEKLFF. DNA of the CDR3: TGTGCCATCAGTGGAGGTTCAGGGGACGAAAAACTGTTTTTT.

As DNA, the CDR3 is TGTGCCAGTACCCCGGGAATCGGCACAGATACGCAGTATTTT. Its protein product is CASTPGIGTDTQYF. The chain is built from TRBV19 and TRBJ2-3, with D possibly TRBD2 on 5 matching bases. The V end was cut by 7 bases, the J end by 1 base, with 12 bases between. The CDR3 loop spans 14 amino acids. Germline V gene sequence: CDR1 LNHDA, CDR2 SQIVND (reference sequence).

The CDR3 reads CASSYVIYNEQFF. CDR3 nucleotide sequence: TGTGCCAGCAGCTACGTTATCTACAATGAGCAGTTCTTC. The V gene is TRBV27, the J gene TRBJ2-1; no firm D call. V was clipped by 6 bases and J by 3 bases, with 9 bases between them. The V gene's germline CDR1 is MNHEY and CDR2 SMNVEV (reference sequence). This CDR3 is 13 amino acids long.

The gene calls are TRBV7-9 and TRBJ1-1; D is uncertain. V was trimmed by 3 bases and J by 7 bases, leaving 9 bases between them. Germline CDR1 and CDR2: SEHNR and FQNEAQ (reference sequence). The CDR3 loop spans 12 amino acids. In DNA form, the CDR3 reads TGTGCCAGCAGCTTGCTCAGTGGTGAAGCTTTCTTT. Translation: CASSLLSGEAFF.

Worth noting for this clone: Other DNA sequences of this sample code for an identical CDR3. The CDR3 DNA reads TGTGCCAGCAGTCCGGGACAGTCCTACGAGCAGTACTTC. It codes for CASSPGQSYEQYF. V gene TRBV27 combines with J gene TRBJ2-7; 7 positions agree with TRBD1. V was clipped by 5 bases and J by 1 base; unmatched bases: 2. This CDR3 has 13 amino acids. Germline V CDR1 and CDR2: MNHEY, SMNVEV (reference sequence).

The chain uses TRBV27 and TRBJ1-1; 8 positions match TRBD1. J gave up 1 base and V 6 bases, and 13 bases lay outside the gene matches. Per the germline V gene, CDR1 is MNHEY and CDR2 is SMNVEV (reference sequence). CDR3 size: 17 residues. CDR3 DNA sequence: TGTGCCAGCAGAGGACAGGGAAGTTGGTGGCCGAACACTGAAGCTTTCTTT. Translation gives CASRGQGSWWPNTEAFF.

This sequence joins TRBV30 and TRBJ1-6; 7 nucleotides agree with TRBD1. Germline CDR1 and CDR2: GTSNPN and SVGIG (reference sequence). The J segment lost 9 bases and the V segment lost 3 bases, leaving 14 bases of the junction unmatched. This CDR3 is built from 16 residues. CDR3: CAWRPKGALPGSPLHF. The CDR3, as DNA: TGTGCCTGGAGACCAAAGGGGGCCCTACCGGGTTCACCCCTCCACTTT.

The chain uses TRBV7-2 and TRBJ2-1, with 11 bases matching TRBD2. After removal of 8 bases from V and 4 bases from J, the junction contained 7 bases not matched to a gene. This CDR3 spans 15 amino acids. Germline V gives CDR1 SGHTA, CDR2 FQGNSA. The CDR3 coding sequence is TGTGCCAGCCGCGTGGGGACTAGCGGTTACAATGAGCAGTTCTTC. Translated: CASRVGTSGYNEQFF.

The rearrangement links TRBV6-1 to TRBJ2-1, with D perhaps matching TRBD1 (5 bases). The CDR3 has 14 residues. The V and J ends lost 6 bases and 2 bases respectively, with 11 bases between them. Germline V gene sequence: CDR1 MNHNS, CDR2 SASEGT. This CDR3 is CASRPQGPYNEQFF. As DNA, the CDR3 is TGTGCCAGCAGGCCTCAGGGTCCCTACAATGAGCAGTTCTTC.

Here the CDR3 reads CASSEIKEASYEQYF. CDR3 bases: TGTGCCAGCAGTGAGATTAAAGAGGCCTCCTACGAGCAGTACTTC. The genes are TRBV6-4 and TRBJ2-7; no reliable D call. CDR3 length: 15 amino acids. Trimming shortened V by 3 bases and J by 0 bases, and 12 bases separated the two germline ends. The V gene's germline CDR1 is MRHNA and CDR2 SNTAGT.

The chain links TRBV5-6 to TRBJ2-7; 9 positions agree with TRBD2. Looked up from germline, CDR1 is SGHDT and CDR2 is YYEEEE. The CDR3 extends over 15 amino acids. V was clipped by 4 bases and J by 6 bases; unmatched bases: 11. The CDR3 loop reads CASSQTPGAGGEQYF. For the CDR3, the DNA is TGTGCCAGCAGCCAGACGCCGGGAGCGGGGGGCGAGCAGTACTTC.